Listed here are 32 T cell receptor beta chains from one sample, sequenced in a study of T-cell reconstitution after alpha-beta-depleted transplantation in children. Unique molecular identifiers were built into the TCRbeta library. One entry per CDR3 protein, called by TCRdb with MiXCR from the PCR reads. Among tens of thousands of distinct CDR3 sequences, around 15% were seen once, and the ten largest hold about 19%. The material was PBMCs, mostly from graft donor cells, obtained 180 days after TCRalphabeta/CD19-depleted stem cell transplant. All receptors derive from a male patient between 2 and 10 years old who had a stem cell transplant for acute lymphoblastic leukemia, so the T cells may come from the graft donor.

This clonotype was seen ten or more times. The CDR3 spells CASNLEGGEQFF. DNA of the CDR3: TGCGCCAGCAATCTGGAGGGTGGTGAGCAGTTCTTC. This chain links TRBV5-1 with TRBJ2-1; maybe TRBD2 (6 bases). Looked up from germline, CDR1 is SGHRS and CDR2 is YFSETQ. The CDR3 consists of 12 residues. V was clipped by 6 bases and J by 9 bases, with 13 bases between them. Full variable domain (outside the CDR3, taken from reference TRBV5-1 and TRBJ2-1): KAGVTQTPRYLIKTRGQQVTLSCSPISGHRSVSWYQQTPGQGLQFLFEYFSETQRNKGNFPGRFSGRQFSNSRSEMNVSTLELGDSALYLCASNLEGGEQFFGPGTRLTVL.

The chain employs TRBV28 and TRBJ2-1; D could derive from TRBD1 or TRBD2 (5 bases each). The CDR3 loop spans 16 amino acids. V dropped 3 bases and J dropped 3 bases, with 15 bases sitting between them. CDR1 MDHEN and CDR2 SYDVKM come from the germline V gene. The CDR3 bases are TGTGCCAGCAGTTTGACGGGGCCATTTGACTACAATGAGCAGTTCTTC. This codes for CASSLTGPFDYNEQFF.

The V gene is TRBV4-2, the J gene TRBJ2-1, with D possibly called TRBD1 or TRBD2 (5 bases each). The CDR3 runs to 16 residues. Germline CDR1 is LGHNA and CDR2 is YNFKEQ. V lost 3 bases and J 8 bases, leaving 20 bases between the germline ends. As DNA, the CDR3 is TGTGCCAGCAGCCAGTACGAGGGACCCTCTGTGGATGAGCAGTTCTTC. It specifies CASSQYEGPSVDEQFF.

This clonotype was counted only a few times. The chain links TRBV5-6 to TRBJ1-4; D is undetermined. The V end was cut by 2 bases, the J end by 4 bases, with 15 bases between. CDR1 is SGHDT, CDR2 YYEEEE, per germline. CDR3 length equals 16 residues. DNA for the CDR3: TGTGCCAGCAGCTTTAAGACGGTGCAAGGTAATGAAAAACTGTTTTTT. Translated: CASSFKTVQGNEKLFF.

V is TRBV29-1 and J is TRBJ1-1, with D uncertain. V was clipped by 3 bases and J by 4 bases, with 12 bases between them. The CDR3 is 13 amino acids. The V gene's germline CDR1 is SQVTM and CDR2 ANQGSEA. DNA of the CDR3: TGCAGCGTTGATCGAGCTTCGGGCACTGAAGCTTTCTTT. Translating it yields CSVDRASGTEAFF.

The CDR3 loop reads CASTQRASGPSTDTQYF. CDR3 DNA: TGTGCCAGCACCCAGCGGGCTAGCGGGCCTAGCACAGATACGCAGTATTTT. The chain uses TRBV12-3 or TRBV12-4 and TRBJ2-3, with 8 nucleotides matching TRBD2. V was pared by 7 bases and J by 0 bases, with 12 bases of the junction left unmatched. The CDR3 has 17 residues.

This clonotype was counted between two and nine times. In DNA form, the CDR3 reads TGCGCCAGCAGTGAATCCGGCTACGAGCAGTACTTC. Its protein is CASSESGYEQYF. The V call is TRBV10-1, the J call TRBJ2-7; D is ambiguous. Trimming shortened V by 3 bases and J by 3 bases, and 6 bases separated the two germline ends. The CDR3 extends over 12 amino acids. Germline-derived CDR1 and CDR2 are WNHNN and SYGVQD (reference sequence).

In its sample, this clonotype was seen a few times. V is TRBV10-2 and J is TRBJ1-1; maybe TRBD1 (5 bases). Germline V gives CDR1 WSHSY, CDR2 SAAADI. This CDR3 has 13 residues. Trimming took off 8 bases at V and 2 bases at J, with 12 bases between the two ends. The CDR3 DNA follows: TGCGCCAGCGCCATGGGGCCAAACACTGAAGCTTTCTTT. The encoded protein is CASAMGPNTEAFF.

This clonotype was seen repeatedly, ten times or more. This chain joins TRBV10-3 and TRBJ2-3; D call uncertain. The V gene's germline CDR1 is ENHRY and CDR2 SYGVKD. The CDR3 consists of 13 residues. V was pared by 9 bases and J by 0 bases, with 10 bases between. In DNA form, the CDR3 reads TGTGCCATTCGGGTTCCTAGCACAGATACGCAGTATTTT. Encoded protein: CAIRVPSTDTQYF.

Only a few counts were recorded for this clonotype. For the CDR3, the DNA is TGTGCCATCAGCAGATCCTCGGACACCGGGGAGCTGTTTTTT. It specifies CAISRSSDTGELFF. The chain uses TRBV10-3 and TRBJ2-2; D remains unclear. Trimming removed 6 bases at V and 3 bases at J, with 11 bases between. Germline assignment: CDR1 ENHRY and CDR2 SYGVKD. The CDR3 runs 14 residues.

The chain recombines TRBV6-2 or TRBV6-3 with TRBJ1-1; TRBD1 agrees at 11 bases. The trim removed 10 bases at V and 4 bases at J, leaving 8 bases unmatched. This CDR3 contains 14 residues. Germline V lookup: CDR1 MNHEY, CDR2 SVGEGT. CDR3 sequence reads: CATKWDRGATEAFF. CDR3 nucleotides: TGTGCCACCAAGTGGGACAGGGGGGCCACTGAAGCTTTCTTT.

This clonotype was recorded many times. The gene calls are TRBV5-1 and TRBJ2-2, with TRBD2 identical over 10 bases. V trimming: 1 base; J trimming: 0 bases; junction bases outside the gene matches: 3. CDR1 and CDR2 (germline): SGHRS, YFSETQ. The length of the CDR3 is 17 residues. The CDR3 coding sequence is TGCGCCAGCAGCTTGAGGCTAGCGGGAGCGAACACCGGGGAGCTGTTTTTT. Encoded protein: CASSLRLAGANTGELFF. Based on the CDR3 plus reference TRBV5-1 and TRBJ2-2, the full variable domain is KAGVTQTPRYLIKTRGQQVTLSCSPISGHRSVSWYQQTPGQGLQFLFEYFSETQRNKGNFPGRFSGRQFSNSRSEMNVSTLELGDSALYLCASSLRLAGANTGELFFGEGSRLTVL.

This clonotype has more than one count but fewer than ten. The J gene is TRBJ2-7, the V gene TRBV4-2, with a weak D call TRBD1 (6 bases). V was pared by 3 bases and J by 3 bases, with 15 bases between. From germline, CDR1 is LGHNA and CDR2 YNFKEQ. The CDR3 is 15 residues long. CDR3 in amino acids: CASSHFQTGNYEQYF. CDR3 nucleotide sequence: TGTGCCAGCAGCCACTTCCAGACAGGAAACTACGAGCAGTACTTC.

The chain carries TRBV29-1 and TRBJ1-3, with a possible D match to TRBD1 (6 bases). The CDR3 has 16 residues. Trimming took off 4 bases at V and 0 bases at J, with 16 bases between the two ends. Per germline, CDR1 SQVTM and CDR2 ANQGSEA. The CDR3 protein is CSVGPTGFGSGNTIYF. CDR3 bases: TGCAGCGTTGGCCCCACAGGGTTCGGCTCTGGAAACACCATATATTTT.

The chain joins TRBV6-2 or TRBV6-3 to TRBJ1-5; D uncertain. Germline CDR1 is MNHEY and CDR2 is SVGEGT. The CDR3 contains 13 residues. Trimming shortened V by 4 bases and J by 3 bases, and 7 bases separated the two germline ends. The CDR3 reads CASSSVINQPQHF. In nucleotides, the CDR3 is TGTGCCAGCAGTTCCGTCATCAATCAGCCCCAGCATTTT.

A few counts support this clonotype. The V gene is TRBV29-1, the J gene TRBJ2-5, with 10 bases that match TRBD1. After removal of 1 base from V and 4 bases from J, the junction contained 0 bases not matched to a gene. The CDR3 contains 13 residues. Germline CDR1 is SQVTM and CDR2 is ANQGSEA. CDR3 sequence (DNA): TGCAGCGTTGAAGGGACAGGGGGAGAGACCCAGTACTTC. It translates to CSVEGTGGETQYF.

The chain links TRBV4-2 to TRBJ2-7; D tentatively reads TRBD1 or TRBD2 (5 bases each). V was cut by 4 bases and J by 6 bases, with 7 bases left in between. This CDR3 contains 11 residues. Germline loops: CDR1 LGHNA, CDR2 YNFKEQ. CDR3 nucleotide sequence: TGTGCCAGCAGCCCGGGGCTCGAGCAGTACTTC. This sequence encodes CASSPGLEQYF.

The chain employs TRBV19 and TRBJ1-1; TRBD1 is a possible D gene (5 bases). The V end was cut by 7 bases, the J end by 4 bases, with 10 bases between. The CDR3 has 12 amino acids. Looked up from germline, CDR1 is LNHDA and CDR2 is SQIVND (reference sequence). The CDR3 region has the DNA TGTGCCAGTACCGGGGGGGGCACTGAAGCTTTCTTT. Translating it yields CASTGGGTEAFF. The variable domain in full, completed from reference TRBV19 and TRBJ1-1, reads DGGITQSPKYLFRKEGQNVTLSCEQNLNHDAMYWYRQDPGQGLRLIYYSQIVNDFQKGDIAEGYSVSREKKESFPLTVTSAQKNPTAFYLCASTGGGTEAFFGQGTRLTVV.

The sample holds a few counts of this clonotype. This chain joins TRBV9 and TRBJ1-1, with D possibly being TRBD1 (5 bases). Germline V gives CDR1 SGDLS, CDR2 YYNGEE. The CDR3 loop spans 13 amino acids. V lost 0 bases to trimming and J lost 5 bases, with 8 bases between them. Here the CDR3 reads CASSVGGETEAFF. For the CDR3, the DNA is TGTGCCAGCAGCGTAGGGGGGGAAACTGAAGCTTTCTTT.

At least ten counts were recorded for this clonotype. J is TRBJ1-2 and V is TRBV4-3, with D unclear. This CDR3 region has 12 residues. The germline V gene has CDR1 LGHNA and CDR2 YSLEER. The V end was cut by 0 bases, the J end by 4 bases, with 3 bases between. For the CDR3, the DNA is TGCGCCAGCAGCCAAGACGGCTATGGCTACACCTTC. Its protein is CASSQDGYGYTF.

J is TRBJ2-4 and V is TRBV20-1, with no clear D. The V gene's germline CDR1 is DFQATT and CDR2 SNEGSKA (reference sequence). The CDR3 runs 15 residues. V was trimmed by 0 bases and J by 9 bases, leaving 18 bases between them. This CDR3 reads CSARETGRSGGIQYF. The CDR3 DNA is TGCAGTGCTAGAGAAACCGGGCGGTCGGGTGGCATTCAGTACTTC.

This clonotype showed up just a few times. The chain joins TRBV20-1 to TRBJ2-2; tentatively, D is TRBD2 (6 bases). This CDR3 region has 13 residues. The V and J ends lost 3 bases and 4 bases respectively, with 9 bases between them. Germline V gives CDR1 DFQATT, CDR2 SNEGSKA (reference sequence). In nucleotides, the CDR3 is TGCAGTGCTAGGGGACTTCCCACCGGGGAGCTGTTTTTT. It yields the protein CSARGLPTGELFF.

V usage is TRBV20-1 and J usage is TRBJ2-1; 8 bases match TRBD2. V dropped 6 bases and J dropped 6; count of bases not matched to a gene: 7. Germline lookup yields CDR1 DFQATT and CDR2 SNEGSKA (reference sequence). The CDR3 is made up of 13 amino acids. The CDR3 region has the DNA TGCAGTGCCAGCGGGGGCCGACCCAATGAGCAGTTCTTC. Translated: CSASGGRPNEQFF.

This clonotype was counted between two and nine times. The rearrangement uses TRBV20-1 and TRBJ2-3, with TRBD2 matching over 14 bases. Germline-derived CDR1 and CDR2 are DFQATT and SNEGSKA (reference sequence). V lost 3 bases and J lost 5; bases outside the gene matches: 1. The CDR3 sequence is 14 residues long. CDR3 DNA: TGCAGTGCTAGTGGGACTAGCGGGGGAGATACGCAGTATTTT. This codes for CSASGTSGGDTQYF.

V is TRBV11-2 and J is TRBJ2-3; 9 nucleotides match TRBD2. Trimming at V came to 3 bases and at J to 6 bases, leaving 10 bases not matched to a gene. The CDR3 is made up of 16 amino acids. In germline, CDR1 is SGHAT, CDR2 FQNNGV. The CDR3, as DNA: TGTGCCAGCAGCTTTACCTCGGGACTAGCTCGCGATACGCAGTATTTT. It codes for CASSFTSGLARDTQYF.

This clonotype was observed at least ten times. The chain couples TRBV5-1 to TRBJ2-2, with a possible D match to TRBD2 (7 bases). The CDR3 extends over 15 amino acids. V lost 0 bases and J lost 6, with 12 bases in between. Germline CDR1 SGHRS, CDR2 YFSETQ. DNA for the CDR3: TGCGCCAGCAGCTTGGCGGGGGGCAAAGCCGGGGAGCTGTTTTTT. This translates into CASSLAGGKAGELFF.

V gene TRBV5-6 combines with J gene TRBJ2-1; D is tentatively TRBD1 or TRBD2 (5 bases each). Germline V gene data show CDR1 as SGHDT and CDR2 as YYEEEE. The CDR3 consists of 14 residues. The V end was cut by 0 bases, the J end by 6 bases, with 10 bases between. The CDR3 here is CASSLEGDANEQFF. CDR3 nucleotides: TGTGCCAGCAGCTTGGAAGGGGACGCCAATGAGCAGTTCTTC.

The gene calls are TRBV29-1 and TRBJ2-7; 7 bases map to TRBD1. The V segment lost 7 bases and the J segment 6 bases; nucleotides outside the gene matches: 9. CDR3 length: 12 amino acids. Germline V gives CDR1 SQVTM, CDR2 ANQGSEA. The CDR3 DNA follows: TGCAGCGGAGAAACAGGGGTGGGCGAGCAGTACTTC. Amino acids: CSGETGVGEQYF.

This clonotype came up a few times. The chain carries TRBV5-1 and TRBJ1-2; no definite D call. CDR3 length: 12 amino acids. V shed 7 bases and J shed 7 bases, with 14 bases lying between them. Germline-derived CDR1 and CDR2 are SGHRS and YFSETQ. DNA of the CDR3: TGCGCCAGCCTACCTAGGGTCCGTGGCTACACCTTC. It yields the protein CASLPRVRGYTF.

In this sample, this clonotype turned up many times. V is TRBV29-1 and J is TRBJ2-3; D is undetermined. The germline V gene has CDR1 SQVTM and CDR2 ANQGSEA. The CDR3 runs to 12 residues. The germline V and J ends were trimmed by 5 bases and 2 bases, with 8 bases remaining between them. The CDR3 loop reads CSVKEITDTQYF. DNA of the CDR3: TGCAGCGTTAAGGAAATCACAGATACGCAGTATTTT.

This clonotype was picked up many times. V usage is TRBV12-3 or TRBV12-4 and J usage is TRBJ2-3, with D perhaps TRBD2 (7 bases). The CDR3 extends over 17 amino acids. V was trimmed by 6 bases and J by 0 bases, leaving 19 bases between them. The CDR3 is CASRVLGGGPSTDTQYF. Written as DNA, the CDR3 is TGTGCCAGCAGAGTTTTGGGGGGGGGCCCCAGCACAGATACGCAGTATTTT.

This sequence joins TRBV20-1 and TRBJ1-6; possibly TRBD1 for D (6 bases). This CDR3 has 13 amino acids. V was trimmed by 7 bases and J by 8 bases, leaving 15 bases between them. The V gene's germline CDR1 is DFQATT and CDR2 SNEGSKA (reference sequence). The CDR3 DNA sequence: TGCAGTGTTAACCAGGGGCGGGATTCACCCCTCCACTTT. Translated: CSVNQGRDSPLHF.